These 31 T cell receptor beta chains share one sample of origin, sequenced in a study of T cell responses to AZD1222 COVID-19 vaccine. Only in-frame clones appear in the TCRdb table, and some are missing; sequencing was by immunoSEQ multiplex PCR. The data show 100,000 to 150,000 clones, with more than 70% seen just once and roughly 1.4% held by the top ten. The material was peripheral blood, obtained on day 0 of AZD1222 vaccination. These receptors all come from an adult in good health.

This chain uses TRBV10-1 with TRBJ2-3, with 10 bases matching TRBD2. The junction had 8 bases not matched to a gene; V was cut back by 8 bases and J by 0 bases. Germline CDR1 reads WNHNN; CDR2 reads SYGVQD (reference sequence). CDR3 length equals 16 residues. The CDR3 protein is CASASGTSVSTDTQYF. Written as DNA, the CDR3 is TGCGCCAGCGCCTCCGGGACTAGCGTTAGCACAGATACGCAGTATTTT.

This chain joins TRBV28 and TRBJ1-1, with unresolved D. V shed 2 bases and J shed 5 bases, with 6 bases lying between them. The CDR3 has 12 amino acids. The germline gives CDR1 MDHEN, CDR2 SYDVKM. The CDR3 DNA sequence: TGTGCCAGCAGTTTACAGGCGACTGAAGCTTTCTTT. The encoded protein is CASSLQATEAFF.

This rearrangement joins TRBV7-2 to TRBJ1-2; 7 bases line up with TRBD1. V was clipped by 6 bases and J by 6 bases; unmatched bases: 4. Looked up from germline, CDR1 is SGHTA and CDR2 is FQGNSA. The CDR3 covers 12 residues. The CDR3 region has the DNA TGTGCCAGCAGTCGGACAGGTGATGGCTACACCTTC. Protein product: CASSRTGDGYTF.

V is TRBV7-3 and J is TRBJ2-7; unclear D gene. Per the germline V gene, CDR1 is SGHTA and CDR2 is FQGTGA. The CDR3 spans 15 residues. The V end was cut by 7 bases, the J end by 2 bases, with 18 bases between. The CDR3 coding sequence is TGTGCCAGCAAAATCATAGGGCCAGCCCCCTACGAGCAGTACTTC. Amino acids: CASKIIGPAPYEQYF.

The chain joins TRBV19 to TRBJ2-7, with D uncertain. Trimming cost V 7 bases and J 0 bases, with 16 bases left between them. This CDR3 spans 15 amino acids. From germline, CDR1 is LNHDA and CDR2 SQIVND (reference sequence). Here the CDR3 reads CASTPRGRPSYEQYF. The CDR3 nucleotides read TGTGCCAGTACCCCACGCGGCAGGCCCTCCTACGAGCAGTACTTC.

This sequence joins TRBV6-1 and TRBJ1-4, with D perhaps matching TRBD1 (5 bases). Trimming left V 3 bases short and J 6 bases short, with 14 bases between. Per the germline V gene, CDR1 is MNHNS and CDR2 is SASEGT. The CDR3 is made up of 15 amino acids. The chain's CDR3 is CASSEGVPFDEKLFF. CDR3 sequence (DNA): TGTGCCAGCAGTGAGGGGGTCCCGTTTGATGAAAAACTGTTTTTT.

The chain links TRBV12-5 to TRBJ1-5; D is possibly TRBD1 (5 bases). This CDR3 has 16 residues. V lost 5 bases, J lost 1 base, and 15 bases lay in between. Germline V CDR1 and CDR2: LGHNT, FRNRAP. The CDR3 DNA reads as TGTGCTAGTGGTCCGGGGCCGTCCCTGAGCAATCAGCCCCAGCATTTT. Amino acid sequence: CASGPGPSLSNQPQHF.

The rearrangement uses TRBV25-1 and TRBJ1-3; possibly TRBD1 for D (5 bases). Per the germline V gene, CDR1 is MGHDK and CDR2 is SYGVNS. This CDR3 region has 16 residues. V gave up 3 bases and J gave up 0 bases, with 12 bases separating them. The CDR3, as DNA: TGTGCCAGCAGTGAGGGACGGACGAGCTCTGGAAACACCATATATTTT. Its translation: CASSEGRTSSGNTIYF.

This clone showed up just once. Written as DNA, the CDR3 is TGTGCCAGCAGCTTAGATTACCAAGGCTACAATGAGCAGTTCTTC. It codes for CASSLDYQGYNEQFF. This sequence joins TRBV11-2 and TRBJ2-1; no clear D gene. The CDR3 length is 15 residues. V was shortened by 0 bases and J by 3 bases, with 9 bases between the two germline ends. Germline-derived CDR1 and CDR2 are SGHAT and FQNNGV.

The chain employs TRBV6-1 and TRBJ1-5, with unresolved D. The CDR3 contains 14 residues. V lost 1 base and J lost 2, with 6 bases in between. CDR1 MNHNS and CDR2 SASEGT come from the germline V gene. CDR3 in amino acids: CASSEVPGNQPQHF. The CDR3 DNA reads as TGTGCCAGCAGTGAAGTCCCTGGCAATCAGCCCCAGCATTTT.

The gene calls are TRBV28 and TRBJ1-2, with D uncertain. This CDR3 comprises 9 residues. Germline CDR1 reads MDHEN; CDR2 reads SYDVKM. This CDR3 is CASGYGYTF. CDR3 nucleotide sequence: TGTGCGTCTGGCTATGGCTACACCTTC.

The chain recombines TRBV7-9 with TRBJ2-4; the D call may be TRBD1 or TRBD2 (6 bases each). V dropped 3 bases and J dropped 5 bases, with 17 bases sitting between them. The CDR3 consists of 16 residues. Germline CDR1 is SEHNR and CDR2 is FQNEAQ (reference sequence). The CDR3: CASSFDYGGWENIQYF. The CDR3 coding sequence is TGTGCCAGCAGCTTCGATTACGGGGGCTGGGAAAACATTCAGTACTTC. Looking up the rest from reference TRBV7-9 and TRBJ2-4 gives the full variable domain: DTGVSQNPRHKITKRGQNVTFRCDPISEHNRLYWYRQTLGQGPEFLTYFQNEAQLEKSRLLSDRFSAERPKGSFSTLEIQRTEQGDSAMYLCASSFDYGGWENIQYFGAGTRLSVL.

The CDR3 DNA follows: TGTGCCAGCAGCGCCTCAGGGACAGATGAAGCTTTCTTT. Amino acids: CASSASGTDEAFF. The chain links TRBV9 to TRBJ1-1, with 7 positions matching TRBD1. Germline lookup yields CDR1 SGDLS and CDR2 YYNGEE. The CDR3 loop spans 13 amino acids. Unmatched junction bases numbered 6, after V lost 3 bases and J lost 7 bases.

CDR3 residues: CATSGDRGVYNEQFF. The CDR3 DNA follows: TGTGCCACCAGTGGAGACAGGGGGGTTTACAATGAGCAGTTCTTC. The chain combines TRBV24-1 with TRBJ2-1, with TRBD1 matching 9 bases. Germline V lookup: CDR1 KGHDR, CDR2 SFDVKD. The CDR3 contains 15 residues. Losses at the gene ends were 5 bases for V and 4 bases for J; bases not matched to a gene: 5.

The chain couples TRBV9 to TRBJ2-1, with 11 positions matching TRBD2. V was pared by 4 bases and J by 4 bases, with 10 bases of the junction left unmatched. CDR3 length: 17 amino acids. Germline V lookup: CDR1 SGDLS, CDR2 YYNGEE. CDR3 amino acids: CASSPRTGLAAYNEQFF. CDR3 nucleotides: TGTGCCAGCAGCCCACGGACGGGACTAGCGGCTTACAATGAGCAGTTCTTC.

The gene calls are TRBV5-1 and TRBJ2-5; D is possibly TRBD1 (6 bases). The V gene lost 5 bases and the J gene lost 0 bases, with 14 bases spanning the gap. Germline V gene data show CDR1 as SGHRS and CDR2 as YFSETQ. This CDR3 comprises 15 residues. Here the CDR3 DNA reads TGCGCCAGCAGAGCAGCTCCAGGGGACCAAGAGACCCAGTACTTC. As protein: CASRAAPGDQETQYF.

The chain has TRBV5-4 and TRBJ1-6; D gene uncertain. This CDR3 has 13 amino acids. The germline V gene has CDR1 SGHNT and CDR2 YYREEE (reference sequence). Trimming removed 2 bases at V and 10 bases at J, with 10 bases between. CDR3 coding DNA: TGTGCCAGCAGCTTCCAGCACCGGTCACCCCTCCACTTT. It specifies CASSFQHRSPLHF.

CDR3 sequence (DNA): TGTGCCAGCAAGGGTGTCACTGAAGCTTTCTTT. Translation: CASKGVTEAFF. The rearrangement joins TRBV19 to TRBJ1-1; no firm D call. The V end was cut by 9 bases, the J end by 4 bases, with 9 bases between. Germline V gene lookup returns CDR1 LNHDA and CDR2 SQIVND (reference sequence). This CDR3 region has 11 residues.

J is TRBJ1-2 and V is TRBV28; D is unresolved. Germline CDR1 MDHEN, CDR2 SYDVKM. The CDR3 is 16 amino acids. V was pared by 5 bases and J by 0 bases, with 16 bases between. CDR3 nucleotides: TGTGCCAGCAGTGCCCGGAGGAGGACCCCTAACTATGGCTACACCTTC. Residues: CASSARRRTPNYGYTF.

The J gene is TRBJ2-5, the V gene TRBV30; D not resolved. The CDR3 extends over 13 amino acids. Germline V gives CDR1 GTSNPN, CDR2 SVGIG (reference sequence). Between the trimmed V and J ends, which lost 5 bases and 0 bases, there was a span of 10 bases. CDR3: CAWDLWNQETQYF. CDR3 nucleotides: TGTGCCTGGGACTTGTGGAACCAAGAGACCCAGTACTTC. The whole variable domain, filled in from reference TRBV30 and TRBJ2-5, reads SQTIHQWPATLVQPVGSPLSLECTVEGTSNPNLYWYRQAAGRGLQLLFYSVGIGQISSEVPQNLSASRPQDRQFILSSKKLLLSDSGFYLCAWDLWNQETQYFGPGTRLLVL.

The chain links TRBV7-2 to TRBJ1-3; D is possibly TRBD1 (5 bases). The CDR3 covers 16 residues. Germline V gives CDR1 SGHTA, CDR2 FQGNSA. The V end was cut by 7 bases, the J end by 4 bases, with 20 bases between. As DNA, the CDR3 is TGTGCCAGCAACTCCTTATCAGGGACCTCAGGAAACACCATATATTTT. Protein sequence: CASNSLSGTSGNTIYF.

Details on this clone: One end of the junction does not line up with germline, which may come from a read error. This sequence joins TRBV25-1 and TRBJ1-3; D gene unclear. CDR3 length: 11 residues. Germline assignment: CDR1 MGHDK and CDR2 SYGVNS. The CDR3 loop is CASSDPGGPDF. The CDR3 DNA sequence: TGTGCCAGCAGTGATCCGGGAGGCCCTGATTTT.

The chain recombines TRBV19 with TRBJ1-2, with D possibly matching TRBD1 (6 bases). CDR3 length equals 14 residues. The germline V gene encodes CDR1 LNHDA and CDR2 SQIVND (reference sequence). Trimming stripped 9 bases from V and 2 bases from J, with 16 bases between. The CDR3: CASSPGTKNYGYTF. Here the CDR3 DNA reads TGTGCCAGCTCCCCGGGGACAAAGAACTATGGCTACACCTTC.

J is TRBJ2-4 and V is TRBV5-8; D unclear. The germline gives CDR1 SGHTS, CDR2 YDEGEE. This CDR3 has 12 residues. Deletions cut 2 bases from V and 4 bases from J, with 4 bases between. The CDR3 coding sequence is TGTGCCAGCAGCTTACAGAAAAACATTCAGTACTTC. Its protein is CASSLQKNIQYF.

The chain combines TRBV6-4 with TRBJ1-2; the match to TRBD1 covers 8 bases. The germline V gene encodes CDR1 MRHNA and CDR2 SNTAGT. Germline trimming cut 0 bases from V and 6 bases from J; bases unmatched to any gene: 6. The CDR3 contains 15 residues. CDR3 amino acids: CASSDSANRGNGYTF. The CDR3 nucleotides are TGTGCCAGCAGTGACTCGGCAAACAGGGGGAATGGCTACACCTTC.

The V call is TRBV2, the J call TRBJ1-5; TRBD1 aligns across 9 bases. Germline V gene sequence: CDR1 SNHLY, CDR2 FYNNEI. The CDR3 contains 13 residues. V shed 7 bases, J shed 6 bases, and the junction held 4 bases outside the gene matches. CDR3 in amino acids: CASKGTGFQPQHF. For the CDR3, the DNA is TGTGCCAGCAAGGGGACAGGGTTTCAGCCCCAGCATTTT.

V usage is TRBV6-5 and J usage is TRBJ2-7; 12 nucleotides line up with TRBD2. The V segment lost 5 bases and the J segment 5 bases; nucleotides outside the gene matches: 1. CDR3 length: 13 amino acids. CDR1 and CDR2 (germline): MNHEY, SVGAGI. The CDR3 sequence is CASSRLAGDEQYF. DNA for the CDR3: TGTGCCAGCAGTCGACTAGCGGGGGACGAGCAGTACTTC.

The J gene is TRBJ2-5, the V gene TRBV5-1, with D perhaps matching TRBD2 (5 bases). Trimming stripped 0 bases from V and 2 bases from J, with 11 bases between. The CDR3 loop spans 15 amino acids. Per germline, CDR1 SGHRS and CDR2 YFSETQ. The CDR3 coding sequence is TGCGCCAGCAGCTTGGCGGGCGGACTGCAAGAGACCCAGTACTTC. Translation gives CASSLAGGLQETQYF.

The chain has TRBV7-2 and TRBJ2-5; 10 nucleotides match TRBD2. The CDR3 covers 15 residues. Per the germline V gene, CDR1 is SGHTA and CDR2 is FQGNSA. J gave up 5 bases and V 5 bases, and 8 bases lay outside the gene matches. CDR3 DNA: TGTGCCAGCAGCCAAGTAGCGGGAGGTTGGGAGACCCAGTACTTC. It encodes CASSQVAGGWETQYF.

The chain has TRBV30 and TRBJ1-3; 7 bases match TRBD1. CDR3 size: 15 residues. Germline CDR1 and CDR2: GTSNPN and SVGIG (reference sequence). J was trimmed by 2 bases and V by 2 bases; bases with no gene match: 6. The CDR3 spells CAWSPGDSPGNTIYF. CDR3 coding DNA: TGTGCCTGGAGTCCAGGGGACAGCCCTGGAAACACCATATATTTT.

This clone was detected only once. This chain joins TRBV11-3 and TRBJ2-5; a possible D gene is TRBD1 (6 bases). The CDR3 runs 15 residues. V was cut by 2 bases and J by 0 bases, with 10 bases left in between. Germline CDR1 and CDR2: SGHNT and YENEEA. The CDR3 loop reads CASSLSGTHQETQYF. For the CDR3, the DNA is TGTGCCAGCAGCTTATCAGGGACACACCAAGAGACCCAGTACTTC.